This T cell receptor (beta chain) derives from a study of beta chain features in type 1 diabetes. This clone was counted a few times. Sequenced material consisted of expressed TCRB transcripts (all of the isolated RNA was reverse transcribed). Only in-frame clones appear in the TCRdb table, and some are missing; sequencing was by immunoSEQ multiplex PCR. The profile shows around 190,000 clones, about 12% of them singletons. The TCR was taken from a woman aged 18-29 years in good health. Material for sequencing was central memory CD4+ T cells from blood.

CDR3 sequence (DNA): TGTGCCAGCAGCTTACGGGATGAAAAACTGTTTTTT. This translates into CASSLRDEKLFF. V gene TRBV7-2 combines with J gene TRBJ1-4; D is unresolved. CDR3 length: 12 residues. Germline V gene sequence: CDR1 SGHTA, CDR2 FQGNSA. V was pared by 2 bases and J by 6 bases, with 4 bases between.